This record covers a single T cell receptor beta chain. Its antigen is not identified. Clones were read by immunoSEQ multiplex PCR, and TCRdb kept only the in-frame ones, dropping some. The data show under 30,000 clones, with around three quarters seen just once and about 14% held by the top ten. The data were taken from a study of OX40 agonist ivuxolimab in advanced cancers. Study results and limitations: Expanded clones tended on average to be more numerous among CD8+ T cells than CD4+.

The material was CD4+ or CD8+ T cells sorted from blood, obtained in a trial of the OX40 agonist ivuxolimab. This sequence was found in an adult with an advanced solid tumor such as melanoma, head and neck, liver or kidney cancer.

This CDR3 is CASSLGPRGGAYEQFF. The CDR3 bases are TGTGCCAGCAGCTTGGGACCGCGCGGGGGGGCATATGAGCAGTTCTTC. The V gene is TRBV5-8, the J gene TRBJ2-1; 9 bases agree with TRBD2. J gave up 8 bases and V 0 bases, and 9 bases lay outside the gene matches. Germline CDR1 SGHTS, CDR2 YDEGEE. CDR3 length: 16 amino acids.